A single sample gave rise to the 3 T cell receptor beta chains below, sequenced in a study of T cells in Graves' hyperthyroidism and ophthalmopathy. Regions amplified from RNA transcripts were the TCR beta CDR3 regions. A first-round RT-PCR of the TCR CDR3 used the HTBI primer set. TCRdb reprocessed the multiplex PCR reads with MiXCR, giving one entry per CDR3 protein. This sample carries some 560,000 distinct CDR3 sequences, approximately 14% of them seen once, and the ten largest clones take about 7%. The source material was blood. All receptors come from a woman aged 30 to 39 with Graves' hyperthyroidism.

This chain joins TRBV19 and TRBJ1-5; D is undetermined. CDR3 length: 13 residues. Germline CDR1 is LNHDA and CDR2 is SQIVND (reference sequence). Trimming cost V 3 bases and J 3 bases, with 6 bases left between them. CDR3 bases: TGTGCCAGTAGTATCCGCACCAATCAGCCCCAGCATTTT. It translates to CASSIRTNQPQHF.

This clonotype was found many times. V and J are TRBV3-1 and TRBJ1-1; unclear D gene. Trimming left V 0 bases short and J 10 bases short, with 9 bases between. CDR1 and CDR2 from the germline V gene are LGHDT and YNNKEL (reference sequence). The CDR3 sequence is 12 residues long. In DNA, the CDR3 is TGTGCCAGCAGCCAAGAGGGTAGAGGAGCTTTCTTT. Protein product: CASSQEGRGAFF.

As concerns this clonotype: As the CDR3 is not closed by the conserved phenylalanine or tryptophan, this likely results from a read error. J is TRBJ2-7 and V is TRBV7-2; TRBD1 matches at 7 bases. Germline CDR1 and CDR2: SGHTA and FQGNSA. V lost 1 base to trimming and J lost 1 base; unmatched junction nucleotides: 10. The CDR3 sequence is 17 residues long. The CDR3 here is CASSLVGAGQVSYEQYL. The DNA of the CDR3 is TGTGCCAGCAGCTTAGTGGGGGCCGGACAGGTATCCTACGAGCAGTACCTC.